This T cell receptor beta chain is from a study of CD8 T cells in ankylosing spondylitis. Notes on this clonotype: Antigen: not known.

General study points: Disease-associated clones were reportedly significantly overrepresented in matched ankylosing spondylitis synovial fluid.

The CDR3 covers 15 residues. V shed 6 bases and J 7 bases; nucleotides not matched to a gene: 7. TCRdb reprocessed the 5' RACE reads with MiXCR, giving one entry per CDR3 protein. This sample has approximately 300,000 distinct CDR3 sequences, with over 15% found just once. The clonotype comes from a male donor with ankylosing spondylitis or in good health (not recorded which). The sample taken for sequencing was blood, either unsorted or a sorted T cell fraction (not recorded which). This rearrangement joins TRBV12-3 or TRBV12-4 to TRBJ2-1, with 12 positions matching TRBD2. Here the CDR3 DNA reads TGTGCCAGCAGCTCCACTAGCGGGAGGATAAATGAGCAGTTCTTC. This encodes CASSSTSGRINEQFF.